Shown below are 10 T cell receptor beta chains from a single sample sequenced in a study of T cells in localized non-small cell lung cancer. Produced via immunoSEQ multiplex PCR; TCRdb's table is partial and in-frame only. Of approximately 41,000 clones listed, 86% were seen once; the top ten hold roughly 5.4%. The sequenced sample was peripheral blood mononuclear cells, obtained before any cancer treatment. These receptors all come from a male donor at least 60 years old with stage II lung adenocarcinoma.

The V gene is TRBV28, the J gene TRBJ1-5; the match to TRBD1 covers 7 bases. The CDR3 has 16 residues. Germline values: CDR1 MDHEN, CDR2 SYDVKM. Losses at the gene ends were 5 bases for V and 5 bases for J; bases not matched to a gene: 12. The CDR3 here is CASSQYRDREDQPQHF. DNA for the CDR3: TGTGCCAGCAGTCAATACCGGGACAGAGAGGATCAGCCCCAGCATTTT.

The V call is TRBV2, the J call TRBJ2-5; the D gene could be TRBD1 or TRBD2 (6 bases each). Germline V CDR1 and CDR2: SNHLY, FYNNEI. V was pared by 1 base and J by 7 bases, with 13 bases between. The CDR3 extends over 14 amino acids. CDR3: CASSEDHGGGTQYF. As DNA, the CDR3 is TGTGCCAGCAGTGAAGATCACGGGGGCGGGACCCAGTACTTC.

V is TRBV21-1 and J is TRBJ1-1. TRBV21-1 is assigned pseudogene status. This CDR3 contains 14 residues. CDR3 DNA: TGTGCCAGCAGCAAACCTGTTATGAACACTGAAGCTTTCTTT. Encoded protein: CASSKPVMNTEAFF.

The CDR3 nucleotides read TGTGCCAGCAGCTTAGAGGGGGACGGTCGCCGGACCCAGTACTTC. Translating it yields CASSLEGDGRRTQYF. The J gene is TRBJ2-5, the V gene TRBV7-2, with D tentatively TRBD1 (6 bases). Germline values: CDR1 SGHTA, CDR2 FQGNSA. The CDR3 is 15 amino acids. The V gene lost 1 base and the J gene lost 7 bases, with 16 bases spanning the gap.

The chain carries TRBV6-5 and TRBJ2-7; the match to TRBD2 covers 7 bases. Germline V gene sequence: CDR1 MNHEY, CDR2 SVGAGI. This CDR3 spans 14 amino acids. V gave up 5 bases and J gave up 4 bases; unmatched junction bases: 8. CDR3 protein: CASSPSLAEYEQYF. CDR3 in DNA: TGTGCCAGCAGTCCCTCCCTAGCGGAGTACGAGCAGTACTTC.

The rearrangement uses TRBV7-9 and TRBJ2-3; 10 nucleotides agree with TRBD1. CDR1 SEHNR and CDR2 FQNEAQ come from the germline V gene (reference sequence). The CDR3 has 16 amino acids. V was clipped by 4 bases and J by 1 base; unmatched bases: 5. In DNA, the CDR3 is TGTGCCAGCAGCTGGATGACAGGGGGCGGCACAGATACGCAGTATTTT. Its protein is CASSWMTGGGTDTQYF.

The chain carries TRBV12-1 and TRBJ2-7; TRBD2, as called in the table, went unchecked against the DNA. TRBV12-1 is listed as a pseudogene. The CDR3 contains 17 residues. The chain's CDR3 is CASSPGLAGESPYEQYF. The DNA for the CDR3 is TGTGCCAGCAGCCCGGGACTAGCGGGAGAGTCCCCCTACGAGCAGTACTTC.

This chain connects TRBV9 to TRBJ2-3; D is unclear. The V and J ends lost 2 bases and 2 bases respectively, with 9 bases between them. Germline V gene data show CDR1 as SGDLS and CDR2 as YYNGEE. The CDR3 is 14 amino acids. CDR3: CASSVRSATDTQYF. CDR3 bases: TGTGCCAGCAGCGTGCGAAGCGCCACAGATACGCAGTATTTT.

The chain recombines TRBV27 with TRBJ2-1; D unclear. The CDR3 is made up of 15 amino acids. Germline CDR1 is MNHEY and CDR2 is SMNVEV (reference sequence). V gave up 2 bases and J gave up 4 bases, with 12 bases separating them. The CDR3 DNA is TGTGCCAGCAGTTTAGGCACACCTCGTTACAATGAGCAGTTCTTC. Its protein is CASSLGTPRYNEQFF.

This sequence joins TRBV6-1 and TRBJ1-2; perhaps TRBD1 as D (6 bases). The CDR3 sequence is 12 residues long. Per germline, CDR1 MNHNS and CDR2 SASEGT. V was pared by 11 bases and J by 6 bases, with 16 bases between. The DNA of the CDR3 is TGTGCCGTGAGCGCGGACAGAGATGGCTACACCTTC. Its translation: CAVSADRDGYTF.